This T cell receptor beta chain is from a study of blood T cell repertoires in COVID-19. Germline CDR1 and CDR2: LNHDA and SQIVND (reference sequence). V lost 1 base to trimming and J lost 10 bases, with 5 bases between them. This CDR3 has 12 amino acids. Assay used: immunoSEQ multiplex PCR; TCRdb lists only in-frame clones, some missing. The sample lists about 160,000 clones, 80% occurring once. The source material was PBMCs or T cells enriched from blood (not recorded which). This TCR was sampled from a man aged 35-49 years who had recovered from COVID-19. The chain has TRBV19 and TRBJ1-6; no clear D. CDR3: CASSIGASPLHF. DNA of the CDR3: TGTGCCAGTAGTATAGGCGCGTCACCCCTCCACTTT.